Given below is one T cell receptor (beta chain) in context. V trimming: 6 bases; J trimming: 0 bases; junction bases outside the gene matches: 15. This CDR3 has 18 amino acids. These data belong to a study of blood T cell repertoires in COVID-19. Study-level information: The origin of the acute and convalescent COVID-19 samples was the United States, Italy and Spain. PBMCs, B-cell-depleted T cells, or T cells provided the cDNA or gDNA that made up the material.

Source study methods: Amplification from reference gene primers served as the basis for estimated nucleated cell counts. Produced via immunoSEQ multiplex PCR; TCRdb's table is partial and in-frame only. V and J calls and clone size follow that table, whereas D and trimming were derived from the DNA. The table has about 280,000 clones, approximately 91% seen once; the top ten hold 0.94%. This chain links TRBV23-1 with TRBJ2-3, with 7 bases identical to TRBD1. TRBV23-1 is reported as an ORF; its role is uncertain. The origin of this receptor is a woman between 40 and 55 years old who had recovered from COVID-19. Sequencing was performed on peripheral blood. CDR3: CASSLTTGTAPSTDTQYF. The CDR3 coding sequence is TGCGCCAGCAGCCTAACGACCGGGACAGCGCCTAGCACAGATACGCAGTATTTT.